A single sample gave rise to the 10 T cell receptor beta chains below, sequenced in a study of monozygotic twins with inflammatory bowel disease. No DNA is given; TCRdb re-called the 5' RACE reads and lists each CDR3 protein once. This repertoire comprises some 150,000 distinct CDR3 sequences; its ten largest clones make up more than 1%. Sample: blood. Receptor source: a human donor with ulcerative colitis or Crohn's disease, or a healthy co-twin of an affected twin (not recorded which).

The V and J genes are TRBV10-2 and TRBJ1-1; checking the TCRdb D call of TRBD1 is not possible without DNA. This CDR3 region has 13 residues. The germline gives CDR1 WSHSY, CDR2 SAAADI. The CDR3 is CASRQGWGTEAFF.

J is TRBJ2-3 and V is TRBV5-1; TCRdb reports TRBD2, a call that lacks DNA to check it against. The CDR3 loop spans 14 amino acids. Germline V gives CDR1 SGHRS, CDR2 YFSETQ. The CDR3 here is CATAVQASTDTQYF.

The CDR3 sequence: CASSFGLAGNNEQFF. The V call is TRBV5-5, the J call TRBJ2-1; lacking DNA, the TRBD2 call made by TCRdb goes unchecked. CDR1 and CDR2 (germline): SGHKS, YYEKEE (reference sequence). The CDR3 extends over 15 amino acids.

V usage is TRBV6-2 or TRBV6-3 and J usage is TRBJ2-7. The CDR3 totals 14 residues. Germline V gene lookup returns CDR1 MNHEY and CDR2 SVGEGT. The CDR3 loop reads CASNRVFGSYEQYF.

The chain has TRBV7-9 and TRBJ1-1; TCRdb names TRBD1, which stays unverified in the absence of DNA. The CDR3 is 13 amino acids. Germline CDR1 reads SEHNR; CDR2 reads FQNEAQ (reference sequence). The CDR3 reads CASSTQGNTEAFF.

This CDR3 reads CASSLVISGEAFF. The rearrangement uses TRBV7-9 and TRBJ1-1. CDR3 length: 13 residues. Germline V gene data show CDR1 as SEHNR and CDR2 as FQNEAQ (reference sequence). Combining the CDR3 with reference TRBV7-9 and TRBJ1-1 gives the whole variable domain DTGVSQNPRHKITKRGQNVTFRCDPISEHNRLYWYRQTLGQGPEFLTYFQNEAQLEKSRLLSDRFSAERPKGSFSTLEIQRTEQGDSAMYLCASSLVISGEAFFGQGTRLTVV.

This chain links TRBV7-9 with TRBJ1-2; TCRdb's D gene call, TRBD1, goes unchecked for lack of DNA. CDR3 length: 13 amino acids. Germline CDR1 is SEHNR and CDR2 is FQNEAQ (reference sequence). This CDR3 reads CAIQTGGLYGYTF. Together with reference TRBV7-9 and TRBJ1-2, the CDR3 gives the full variable domain: DTGVSQNPRHKITKRGQNVTFRCDPISEHNRLYWYRQTLGQGPEFLTYFQNEAQLEKSRLLSDRFSAERPKGSFSTLEIQRTEQGDSAMYLCAIQTGGLYGYTFGSGTRLTVV.

The chain links TRBV18 to TRBJ1-1. This CDR3 has 13 residues. Germline values: CDR1 KGHSH, CDR2 LQKENI. The CDR3 here is CASSPPANTEAFF.

The chain joins TRBV20-1 to TRBJ1-1. CDR1 and CDR2 (germline): DFQATT, SNEGSKA (reference sequence). There are 11 residues in the CDR3. CDR3 sequence reads: CSATLDTETFF.

The genes are TRBV6-2 or TRBV6-3 and TRBJ2-3. Germline V CDR1 and CDR2: MNHEY, SVGEGT. This CDR3 spans 12 amino acids. The CDR3 spells CASSPDRDTQYF.